Described below is a single T cell receptor beta chain sequence and its context. The V gene lost 0 bases and the J gene lost 4 bases, with 15 bases spanning the gap. The CDR3 covers 15 residues. Germline values: CDR1 GTSNPN, CDR2 SVGIG (reference sequence). This table comes from immunoSEQ multiplex PCR, and its TCRdb copy is limited to in-frame clones, with some not included. The sample lists 500,000 or so clones; roughly 87% were seen once. Indicated treatment: 15 to 20 received Ad26.COV2.S at low or high dose, single or two shots; about five received placebo; per-sample allocation not given. All samples were drawn on day 63, counting from the first vaccine or placebo injection. The sample comes from a study of Ad26.COV2.S vaccination and SARS-CoV-2 variants.

The rearrangement uses TRBV30 and TRBJ1-2; D is unresolved. This specimen was peripheral blood, taken in a trial of Ad26.COV2.S vaccine versus placebo. The source of this sequence is a person aged 18-60 years who received the Ad26.COV2.S COVID-19 vaccine or a placebo. The CDR3 loop is CAWSVSATLSYGYTF. Written as DNA, the CDR3 is TGTGCCTGGAGTGTATCCGCAACCCTGTCCTATGGCTACACCTTC.